This TCR beta chain was obtained from a study of T cell responses to AZD1222 COVID-19 vaccine. On this clone itself: Its specificity is not known.

The length of the CDR3 is 14 residues. Germline V CDR1 and CDR2: MNHEY, SMNVEV (reference sequence). The V and J ends lost 5 bases and 7 bases, in that order; junction bases with no gene match: 3. Findings of the study overall: Clonal diversity may have been underestimated, and the donors were mostly white British, with more females than males. Sampling that yielded the repertoires occurred only after the peak T cell response.

Sequenced by immunoSEQ multiplex PCR; TCRdb stores in-frame clones only, minus some. Among over 130,000 clones listed, roughly 90% were seen once. The sample in question was peripheral blood, obtained 28 days after the second AZD1222 dose. This chain connects TRBV27 to TRBJ2-1; 12 bases align to TRBD2. The source of this sequence is an adult who received the AZD1222 COVID-19 vaccine. CDR3 DNA: TGTGCCAGCAGTCGGGGGACTAGCGGGAATGAGCAGTTCTTC. The encoded protein is CASSRGTSGNEQFF.